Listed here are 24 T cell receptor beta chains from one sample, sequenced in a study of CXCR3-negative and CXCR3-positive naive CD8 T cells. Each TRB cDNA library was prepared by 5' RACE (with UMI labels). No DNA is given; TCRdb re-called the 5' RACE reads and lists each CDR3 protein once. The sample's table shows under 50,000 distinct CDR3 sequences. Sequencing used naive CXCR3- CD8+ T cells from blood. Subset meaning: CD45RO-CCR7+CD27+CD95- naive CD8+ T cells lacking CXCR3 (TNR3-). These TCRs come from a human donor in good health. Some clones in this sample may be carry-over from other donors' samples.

Here the CDR3 reads CASSDRGDPYEQYF. V is TRBV9 and J is TRBJ2-7; TCRdb lists TRBD1, though no DNA is available to test this call. The CDR3 contains 14 residues. From germline, CDR1 is SGDLS and CDR2 YYNGEE.

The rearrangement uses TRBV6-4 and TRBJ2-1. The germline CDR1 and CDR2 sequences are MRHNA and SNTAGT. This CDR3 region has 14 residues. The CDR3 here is CASSDTELHNEQFF.

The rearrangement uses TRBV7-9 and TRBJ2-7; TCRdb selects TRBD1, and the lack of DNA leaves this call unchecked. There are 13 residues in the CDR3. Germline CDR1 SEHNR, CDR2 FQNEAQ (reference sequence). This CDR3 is CASSPRQAYEQYF.

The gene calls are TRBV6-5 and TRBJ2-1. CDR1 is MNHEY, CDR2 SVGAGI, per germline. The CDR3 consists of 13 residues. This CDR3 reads CASSYGGNNEQFF.

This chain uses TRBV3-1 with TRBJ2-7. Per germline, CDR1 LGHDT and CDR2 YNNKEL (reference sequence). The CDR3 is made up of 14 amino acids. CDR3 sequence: CASSHAGDYYEQYF.

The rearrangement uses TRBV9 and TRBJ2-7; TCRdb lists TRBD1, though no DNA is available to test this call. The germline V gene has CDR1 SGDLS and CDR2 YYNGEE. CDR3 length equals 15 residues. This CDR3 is CASSYIGTGSDEQYF.

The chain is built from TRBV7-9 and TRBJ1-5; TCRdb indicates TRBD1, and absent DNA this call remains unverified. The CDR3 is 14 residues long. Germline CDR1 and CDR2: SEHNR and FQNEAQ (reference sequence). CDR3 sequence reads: CASSLDTAQQPQHF.

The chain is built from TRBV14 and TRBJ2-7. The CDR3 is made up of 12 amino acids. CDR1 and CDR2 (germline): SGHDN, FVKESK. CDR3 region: CASSQGSYEQYF.

CDR3 protein: CATSRTDYATDTQYF. The V call is TRBV15, the J call TRBJ2-3. This CDR3 region has 15 residues. Looked up from germline, CDR1 is LNHNV and CDR2 is YYDKDF (reference sequence).

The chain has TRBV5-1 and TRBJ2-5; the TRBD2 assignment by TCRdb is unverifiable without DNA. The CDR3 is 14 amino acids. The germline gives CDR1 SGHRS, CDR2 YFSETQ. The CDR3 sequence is CASTSGGSQETQYF.

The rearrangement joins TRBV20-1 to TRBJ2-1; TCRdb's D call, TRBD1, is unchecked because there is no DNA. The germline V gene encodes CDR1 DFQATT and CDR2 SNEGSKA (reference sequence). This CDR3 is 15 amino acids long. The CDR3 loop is CSAREMTGNYNEQFF.

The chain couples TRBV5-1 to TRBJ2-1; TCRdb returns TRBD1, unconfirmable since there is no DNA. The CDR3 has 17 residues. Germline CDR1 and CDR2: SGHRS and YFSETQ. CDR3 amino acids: CASSLGHTGTIGNEQFF.

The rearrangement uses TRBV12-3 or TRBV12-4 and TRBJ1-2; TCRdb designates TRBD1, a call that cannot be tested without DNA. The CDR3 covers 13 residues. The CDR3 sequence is CASSPPRGYGYTF.

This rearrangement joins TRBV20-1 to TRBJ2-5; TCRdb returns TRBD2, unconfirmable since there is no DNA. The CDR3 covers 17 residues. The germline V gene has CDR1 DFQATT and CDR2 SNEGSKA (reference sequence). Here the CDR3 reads CSAREGSGRALGETQYF.

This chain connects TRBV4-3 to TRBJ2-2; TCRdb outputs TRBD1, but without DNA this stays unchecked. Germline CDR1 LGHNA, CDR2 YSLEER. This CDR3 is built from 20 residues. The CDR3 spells CASSPLMPVPGEAGAGELFF.

CDR3 sequence: CASSPSGGPYNEQFF. The chain combines TRBV7-6 with TRBJ2-1; TCRdb's D call of TRBD1 is untestable without DNA. Germline V lookup: CDR1 SGHVS, CDR2 FNYEAQ. There are 15 residues in the CDR3.

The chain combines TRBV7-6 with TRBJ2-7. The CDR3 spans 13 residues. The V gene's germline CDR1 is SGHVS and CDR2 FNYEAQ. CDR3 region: CASTSGRAYEQYF.

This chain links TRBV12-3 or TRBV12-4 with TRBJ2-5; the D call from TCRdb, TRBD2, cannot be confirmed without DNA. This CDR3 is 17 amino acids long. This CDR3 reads CASSLGGRGRTRETQYF.

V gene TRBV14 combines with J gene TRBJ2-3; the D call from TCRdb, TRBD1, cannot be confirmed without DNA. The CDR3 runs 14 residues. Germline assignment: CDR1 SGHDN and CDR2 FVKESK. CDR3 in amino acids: CASSRPVITDTQYF.

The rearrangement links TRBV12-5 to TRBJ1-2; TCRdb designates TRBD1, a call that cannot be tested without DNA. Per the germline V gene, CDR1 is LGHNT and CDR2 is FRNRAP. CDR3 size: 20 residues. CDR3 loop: CASGPNPSGTGGSSNYGYTF.

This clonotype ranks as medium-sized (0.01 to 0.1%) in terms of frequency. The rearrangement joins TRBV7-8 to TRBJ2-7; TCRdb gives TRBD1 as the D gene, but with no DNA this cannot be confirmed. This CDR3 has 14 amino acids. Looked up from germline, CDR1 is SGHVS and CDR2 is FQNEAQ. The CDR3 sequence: CASNAGQGAYEQYF.

CDR3 in amino acids: CSVEDYAGGNEQFF. The rearrangement links TRBV29-1 to TRBJ2-1; absent DNA, TCRdb's TRBD1 call cannot be checked. The CDR3 totals 14 residues. CDR1 is SQVTM, CDR2 ANQGSEA, per germline.

CDR3 protein: CASSYEGGGGGETQYF. This chain uses TRBV6-5 with TRBJ2-5; the D gene TCRdb calls, TRBD1, cannot be checked with no DNA. CDR3 size: 16 residues. CDR1 and CDR2 from the germline V gene are MNHEY and SVGAGI.

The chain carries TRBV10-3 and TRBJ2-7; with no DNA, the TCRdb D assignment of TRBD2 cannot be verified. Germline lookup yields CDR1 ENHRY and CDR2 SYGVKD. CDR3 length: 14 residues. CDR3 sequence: CAISAGGPGYEQYF.